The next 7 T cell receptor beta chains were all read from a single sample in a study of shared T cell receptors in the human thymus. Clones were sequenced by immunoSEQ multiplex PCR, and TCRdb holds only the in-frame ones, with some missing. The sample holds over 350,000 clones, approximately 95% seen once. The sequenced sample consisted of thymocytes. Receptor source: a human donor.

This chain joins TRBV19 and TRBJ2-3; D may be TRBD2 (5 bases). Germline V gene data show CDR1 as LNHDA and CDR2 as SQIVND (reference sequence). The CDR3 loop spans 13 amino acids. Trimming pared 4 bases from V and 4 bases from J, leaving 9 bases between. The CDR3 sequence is CASSTISADTQYF. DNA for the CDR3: TGTGCCAGTAGTACTATTAGCGCAGATACGCAGTATTTT.

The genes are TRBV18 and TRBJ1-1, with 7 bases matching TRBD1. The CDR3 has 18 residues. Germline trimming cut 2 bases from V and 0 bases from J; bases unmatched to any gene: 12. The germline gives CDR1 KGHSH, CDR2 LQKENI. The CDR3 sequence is CASSPVQGDLSMNTEAFF. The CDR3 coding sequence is TGTGCCAGCTCACCAGTTCAGGGGGATCTGTCCATGAACACTGAAGCTTTCTTT.

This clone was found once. CDR3 coding DNA: TGTGCCAGCAGCGGACAGGGTTTGAATGAGCAGTTCTTC. It yields the protein CASSGQGLNEQFF. V is TRBV28 and J is TRBJ2-1; TRBD1 agrees at 8 bases. V lost 6 bases and J lost 7; bases outside the gene matches: 5. Germline CDR1 and CDR2: MDHEN and SYDVKM. The CDR3 runs 13 residues. Using reference TRBV28 and TRBJ2-1 for the parts outside the CDR3, the full variable domain is DVKVTQSSRYLVKRTGEKVFLECVQDMDHENMFWYRQDPGLGLRLIYFSYDVKMKEKGDIPEGYSVSREKKERFSLILESASTNQTSMYLCASSGQGLNEQFFGPGTRLTVL.

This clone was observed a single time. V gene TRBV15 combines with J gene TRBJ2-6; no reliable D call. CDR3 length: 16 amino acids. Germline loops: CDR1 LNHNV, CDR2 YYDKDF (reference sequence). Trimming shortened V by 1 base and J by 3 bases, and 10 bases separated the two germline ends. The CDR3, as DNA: TGTGCCACCAGCAGAGGGAACTCCTTTGGGGCCAACGTCCTGACTTTC. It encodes CATSRGNSFGANVLTF.

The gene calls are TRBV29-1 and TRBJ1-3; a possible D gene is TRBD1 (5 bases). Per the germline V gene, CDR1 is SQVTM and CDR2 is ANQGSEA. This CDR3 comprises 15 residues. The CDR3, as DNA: TGCAGACGTTGCGGGGAGCGGGGGGTAGGAAACACCATATATTTT. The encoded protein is CRRCGERGVGNTIYF.

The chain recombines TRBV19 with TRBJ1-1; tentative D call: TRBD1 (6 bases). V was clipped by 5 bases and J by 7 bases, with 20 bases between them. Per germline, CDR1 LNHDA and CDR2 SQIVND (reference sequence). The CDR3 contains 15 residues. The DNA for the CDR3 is TGTGCCAGTAGTCTCACAGGGAAAGTGAAGGGTGAAGCTTTCTTT. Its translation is CASSLTGKVKGEAFF.

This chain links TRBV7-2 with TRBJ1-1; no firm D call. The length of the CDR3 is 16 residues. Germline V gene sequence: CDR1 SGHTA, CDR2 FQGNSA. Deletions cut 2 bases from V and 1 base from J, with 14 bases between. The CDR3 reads CASSLIRRGRNTEAFF. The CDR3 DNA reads TGTGCCAGCAGCTTAATACGGCGGGGTAGGAACACTGAAGCTTTCTTT.